One and the same sample provided the 24 T cell receptor beta chains below, sequenced in a study of T-cell reconstitution after alpha-beta-depleted transplantation in children. This sample's TCRbeta library carried unique molecular identifier barcodes. One entry per CDR3 protein results from TCRdb running MiXCR on the PCR reads. The profile shows around 530,000 distinct CDR3 sequences, around a third of them singletons. The sequencing here drew on PBMCs from the stem cell graft donor, taken from the stem cell graft. The receptors were gathered from a human donor who donated a stem cell graft to a child with aplastic anemia.

Only a few counts were recorded for this clonotype. This chain joins TRBV7-2 and TRBJ2-1; tentative D call: TRBD2 (5 bases). Trimming cost V 5 bases and J 6 bases, with 8 bases left between them. This CDR3 comprises 12 residues. CDR1 is SGHTA and CDR2 is FQGNSA in the germline V gene. The CDR3 DNA reads TGTGCCAGCAGCCTGGACTTCAATGAGCAGTTCTTC. Protein: CASSLDFNEQFF.

The DNA for the CDR3 is TGTGCCAGCAGACTCCCTGGGGGGGGAGATACGCAGTATTTT. This translates into CASRLPGGGDTQYF. This chain connects TRBV28 to TRBJ2-3; TRBD2 matches at 7 bases. Trimming took 6 bases from V and 5 from J; bases not matched to a gene: 8. This CDR3 has 14 amino acids. Germline CDR1 is MDHEN and CDR2 is SYDVKM.

This clonotype was counted only a few times. Written as DNA, the CDR3 is TGTGCCAGCAGTCCTGTGGGACTTGAGCAGTTCTTC. It codes for CASSPVGLEQFF. V and J are TRBV27 and TRBJ2-1, with a weak D call TRBD2 (6 bases). The CDR3 is 12 residues long. The V gene's germline CDR1 is MNHEY and CDR2 SMNVEV (reference sequence). Trimming took 5 bases from V and 9 from J, leaving 11 bases between them.

A few counts support this clonotype. The J gene is TRBJ2-2, the V gene TRBV6-6; D gene ambiguous. Trimming left V 6 bases short and J 5 bases short, with 10 bases between. The germline V gene has CDR1 MNHNY and CDR2 SVGAGI (reference sequence). This CDR3 has 13 residues. The CDR3 here is CASRKLETGELFF. The CDR3 region has the DNA TGTGCCAGCAGGAAACTGGAGACCGGGGAGCTGTTTTTT.

As to this clonotype: The junction departs from germline at one end; a sequencing error may be responsible. This chain uses TRBV6-1 with TRBJ1-2; TRBD1 is a possible D gene (6 bases). Germline CDR1 MNHNS, CDR2 SASEGT. The CDR3 is 14 amino acids. This CDR3 is CASTARGYIGGGAF. The CDR3 DNA sequence: TGTGCCAGCACCGCCCGGGGCTACATAGGAGGGGGGGCCTTC.

This clonotype was picked up one time. The CDR3 DNA reads as TGTGCCAGCAGCTTTGGATTAGCGGGAGAGACCTACGAGCAGTACTTC. Its protein is CASSFGLAGETYEQYF. The gene calls are TRBV7-6 and TRBJ2-7, with 9 bases lining up with TRBD2. V was pared by 3 bases and J by 2 bases, with 8 bases of the junction left unmatched. The CDR3 has 16 residues. Germline V gene data show CDR1 as SGHVS and CDR2 as FNYEAQ. Variable domain in full (rest from reference TRBV7-6 and TRBJ2-7): GAGVSQSPRYKVTKRGQDVALRCDPISGHVSLYWYRQALGQGPEFLTYFNYEAQQDKSGLPNDRFSAERPEGSISTLTIQRTEQRDSAMYRCASSFGLAGETYEQYFGPGTRLTVT.

The table lists this clonotype with a count of one. J is TRBJ2-1 and V is TRBV19, with unresolved D. This CDR3 is 13 amino acids long. Looked up from germline, CDR1 is LNHDA and CDR2 is SQIVND (reference sequence). Between the trimmed V and J ends, which lost 3 bases and 3 bases, there was a span of 6 bases. CDR3 DNA sequence: TGTGCCAGTAGTATCTCTCTCTACAATGAGCAGTTCTTC. Its protein is CASSISLYNEQFF.

This clonotype has more than one count but fewer than ten. This chain uses TRBV5-5 with TRBJ2-1, with TRBD2 identical over 13 bases. This CDR3 has 18 residues. Per the germline V gene, CDR1 is SGHKS and CDR2 is YYEKEE (reference sequence). The J segment lost 1 base and the V segment lost 3 bases, leaving 7 bases of the junction unmatched. The CDR3 is CASSSDPGLAGSYNEQFF. The CDR3 DNA is TGTGCCAGCAGCTCGGATCCGGGACTAGCGGGGTCCTACAATGAGCAGTTCTTC.

This clonotype was recorded once. The V call is TRBV19, the J call TRBJ2-3; 11 bases fit TRBD2. Germline CDR1 reads LNHDA; CDR2 reads SQIVND (reference sequence). V lost 3 bases and J lost 3; bases outside the gene matches: 5. The CDR3 length is 16 residues. The DNA of the CDR3 is TGTGCCAGTAGTATGCGGCCTAGCGGGAGGACAGATACGCAGTATTTT. As protein: CASSMRPSGRTDTQYF.

This clonotype was observed a few times. The rearrangement uses TRBV12-3 or TRBV12-4 and TRBJ1-2, with unresolved D. This CDR3 has 13 amino acids. The V gene lost 2 bases and the J gene lost 3 bases, with 7 bases spanning the gap. The CDR3 DNA is TGTGCCAGCAGTTTACAGATGGACTATGGCTACACCTTC. It specifies CASSLQMDYGYTF.

The gene calls are TRBV20-1 and TRBJ2-7; weak D call: TRBD1 (6 bases). The CDR3 loop spans 13 amino acids. The V gene's germline CDR1 is DFQATT and CDR2 SNEGSKA (reference sequence). Trimming took 5 bases from V and 0 from J, leaving 11 bases between them. In DNA form, the CDR3 reads TGCAGTGCTTCCGGGACACTCTCCTACGAGCAGTACTTC. Protein product: CSASGTLSYEQYF.

CDR3 DNA sequence: TGTGCCAGCAGCTTAGGCGGGACTAGTCGCGAGCAGTACTTC. Its translation: CASSLGGTSREQYF. The chain couples TRBV7-2 to TRBJ2-7; the match to TRBD2 covers 8 bases. V was clipped by 1 base and J by 6 bases; unmatched bases: 5. CDR1 is SGHTA and CDR2 is FQGNSA in the germline V gene. The CDR3 extends over 14 amino acids.

This clonotype was seen a single time. The gene calls are TRBV11-2 and TRBJ2-1; 10 bases are a match to TRBD2. The J segment lost 8 bases and the V segment lost 4 bases, leaving 5 bases of the junction unmatched. Per germline, CDR1 SGHAT and CDR2 FQNNGV. The CDR3 contains 14 residues. CDR3 nucleotide sequence: TGTGCCAGCAGCTCGGGACTAGCGAGCCATGAGCAGTTCTTC. This translates into CASSSGLASHEQFF.

Only a few counts were recorded for this clonotype. The rearrangement links TRBV7-2 to TRBJ2-6; D is uncertain. Germline-derived CDR1 and CDR2 are SGHTA and FQGNSA. The V end lost 10 bases, the J end lost 0 bases, and 13 bases lay between the germline ends. The CDR3 has 15 amino acids. The CDR3 here is CATRPNSSGANVLTF. The CDR3 bases are TGTGCCACCCGACCGAACAGCTCTGGGGCCAACGTCCTGACTTTC.

The chain is built from TRBV11-2 and TRBJ2-2, with D tentatively TRBD1 (5 bases). From germline, CDR1 is SGHAT and CDR2 FQNNGV. V was shortened by 4 bases and J by 0 bases, with 18 bases between the two germline ends. The CDR3 runs 18 residues. CDR3 in DNA: TGTGCCAGCAGCTCGCATACTGGACAACCGCCGAACACCGGGGAGCTGTTTTTT. This translates into CASSSHTGQPPNTGELFF.

This clonotype was seen a handful of times. This sequence joins TRBV30 and TRBJ2-5; 10 bases match TRBD1. Germline V lookup: CDR1 GTSNPN, CDR2 SVGIG (reference sequence). The junction had 12 bases not matched to a gene; V was cut back by 3 bases and J by 2 bases. This CDR3 has 17 amino acids. The CDR3 region is CAWSRELGQGPQETQYF. The CDR3 region has the DNA TGTGCCTGGAGCAGAGAATTGGGACAGGGGCCTCAAGAGACCCAGTACTTC.

The J gene is TRBJ1-4, the V gene TRBV2; 10 bases line up with TRBD1. The trim removed 8 bases at V and 5 bases at J, leaving 5 bases unmatched. Germline V gene lookup returns CDR1 SNHLY and CDR2 FYNNEI. The CDR3 has 14 residues. For the CDR3, the DNA is TGTGCCAGCGGGGGACAGGGGATAAATGAAAAACTGTTTTTT. As protein: CASGGQGINEKLFF.

This CDR3 reads CASSPPGQMAGNTIYF. Here the CDR3 DNA reads TGTGCCAGCAGCCCACCGGGACAGATGGCTGGAAACACCATATATTTT. The J gene is TRBJ1-3, the V gene TRBV7-8, with 7 bases that match TRBD1. Losses at the gene ends were 5 bases for V and 2 bases for J; bases not matched to a gene: 9. This CDR3 has 16 amino acids. Germline assignment: CDR1 SGHVS and CDR2 FQNEAQ.

The J gene is TRBJ1-2, the V gene TRBV5-6, with TRBD1 matching over 9 bases. The germline V gene has CDR1 SGHDT and CDR2 YYEEEE. The CDR3 has 13 amino acids. Losses at the gene ends were 3 bases for V and 6 bases for J; bases not matched to a gene: 3. The CDR3 spells CASSWDREDGYTF. The CDR3 region has the DNA TGTGCCAGCAGCTGGGACAGGGAGGATGGCTACACCTTC.

The chain uses TRBV19 and TRBJ1-1, with a possible D match to TRBD1 (5 bases). The V gene lost 7 bases and the J gene lost 5 bases, with 20 bases spanning the gap. The CDR3 totals 15 residues. The germline V gene has CDR1 LNHDA and CDR2 SQIVND (reference sequence). The CDR3 DNA reads as TGTGCCAGTACTCTTGCCGACCGGAGGGGAACTGAAGCTTTCTTT. Protein sequence: CASTLADRRGTEAFF. Full variable domain (rest looked up from reference TRBV19 and TRBJ1-1): DGGITQSPKYLFRKEGQNVTLSCEQNLNHDAMYWYRQDPGQGLRLIYYSQIVNDFQKGDIAEGYSVSREKKESFPLTVTSAQKNPTAFYLCASTLADRRGTEAFFGQGTRLTVV.

The CDR3 DNA follows: TGCAGTGCTAGCTCCTCTAGCAGTTCCTACGAGCAGTACGTC. It translates to CSASSSSSSYEQYV. The J gene is TRBJ2-7, the V gene TRBV20-1; D is perhaps TRBD2 (5 bases). V was shortened by 3 bases and J by 1 base, with 13 bases between the two germline ends. Germline assignment: CDR1 DFQATT and CDR2 SNEGSKA (reference sequence). The CDR3 totals 14 residues.

This clonotype has just a few counts. The chain combines TRBV28 with TRBJ2-7, with 10 bases matching TRBD1. The germline V gene encodes CDR1 MDHEN and CDR2 SYDVKM. V lost 6 bases, J lost 0 bases, and 8 bases stayed unmatched. The CDR3 sequence is 16 residues long. As DNA, the CDR3 is TGTGCCAGCAGCACCCCGGGACAGGGGAACTCCTACGAGCAGTACTTC. It specifies CASSTPGQGNSYEQYF.

This chain joins TRBV11-2 and TRBJ1-1; D not certain. Germline-derived CDR1 and CDR2 are SGHAT and FQNNGV. This CDR3 has 14 amino acids. The V and J ends lost 1 base and 4 bases respectively, with 10 bases between them. The CDR3 here is CASSLASGPTEAFF. Written as DNA, the CDR3 is TGTGCCAGCAGCTTAGCATCCGGGCCCACTGAAGCTTTCTTT. The full variable domain, in which reference TRBV11-2 and TRBJ1-1 provide the parts outside the CDR3, is EAGVAQSPRYKIIEKRQSVAFWCNPISGHATLYWYQQILGQGPKLLIQFQNNGVVDDSQLPKDRFSAERLKGVDSTLKIQPAKLEDSAVYLCASSLASGPTEAFFGQGTRLTVV.

The rearrangement uses TRBV28 and TRBJ2-7, with a tentative D call TRBD1 (6 bases). With 6 bases removed from V and 5 bases from J, the gap between germline ends came to 14 bases. This CDR3 has 13 residues. Germline V gene data show CDR1 as MDHEN and CDR2 as SYDVKM. The CDR3 region has the DNA TGTGCCAGCAGCTTACTACAGGGAGACGAGCAGTACTTC. It encodes CASSLLQGDEQYF.